This paragraph covers one TCR beta chain sequence. Trimming took 4 bases from V and 7 from J, leaving 11 bases between them. The CDR3 consists of 13 residues. Germline-derived CDR1 and CDR2 are SGHDN and FVKESK. The sample belongs to a study of T cells in Graves' hyperthyroidism and ophthalmopathy. Amplified TCR beta CDR3 regions derived from RNA transcripts. The primer set for the first-round RT-PCR of the TCR CDR3 was HTBI. Via MiXCR, TCRdb re-called the multiplex PCR reads, giving one row per CDR3 protein. The sample carries approximately 700,000 distinct CDR3 sequences, 45% recorded once. The V and J genes are TRBV14 and TRBJ1-3, with TRBD1 as a possible D gene (5 bases). The TCR was taken from an adult man with Graves' disease, either hyperthyroidism or ophthalmopathy (not recorded which). The sequenced material came from peripheral blood or thyroid tissue (not recorded which). CDR3 in amino acids: CASSPQDRNTIYF. The CDR3 DNA sequence: TGTGCCAGCAGCCCACAGGACCGGAACACCATATATTTT.